These 5 T cell receptor beta chains were sequenced from one sample in a study of cytomegalovirus exposure and HLA in healthy donors. PCR was performed using 60 Vbeta and 13 Jbeta primers. TCRdb keeps only in-frame clones here, not all; method: immunoSEQ multiplex PCR. In the table there are 130,000 or so clones, roughly four fifths of which are singletons. Input material: PBMCs. These receptors all come from a man aged 18 to 30 in good health and CMV-seropositive.

V gene TRBV4-2 combines with J gene TRBJ2-7; TRBD2 is a possible D gene (6 bases). This CDR3 has 14 residues. The germline V and J ends were trimmed by 4 bases and 2 bases, with 12 bases remaining between them. In germline, CDR1 is LGHNA, CDR2 YNFKEQ. The CDR3 loop is CASSRSGATYEQYF. As DNA, the CDR3 is TGTGCCAGCAGCCGTAGCGGAGCTACCTACGAGCAGTACTTC.

Only one count was recorded for this clone. The chain combines TRBV9 with TRBJ2-1; 8 bases are a match to TRBD1. This CDR3 is built from 15 residues. Germline V gene data show CDR1 as SGDLS and CDR2 as YYNGEE. Trimming removed 0 bases from V and 5 bases from J; junction bases left unmatched: 4. The CDR3 DNA follows: TGTGCCAGCAGCGTAGGTGGACAGGGAAACAATGAGCAGTTCTTC. This sequence encodes CASSVGGQGNNEQFF.

The rearrangement links TRBV5-1 to TRBJ1-1, with D possibly TRBD1 on 6 matching bases. This CDR3 has 15 residues. Germline V lookup: CDR1 SGHRS, CDR2 YFSETQ. Trimming left V 4 bases short and J 4 bases short, with 17 bases between. The CDR3 is CASSPTRGAGTEAFF. The CDR3 DNA reads as TGCGCCAGCAGCCCGACTCGGGGGGCTGGCACTGAAGCTTTCTTT.

The count of this clone is one. The CDR3 DNA sequence: TGTGCCAGCAGACGGACAGGGGGAGCAGAGCAGCCCCAGCATTTT. It is translated as CASRRTGGAEQPQHF. This chain joins TRBV6-6 and TRBJ1-5; 10 bases map to TRBD1. V shed 6 bases and J 7 bases; nucleotides not matched to a gene: 9. Germline CDR1 MNHNY, CDR2 SVGAGI (reference sequence). This CDR3 has 15 amino acids.

The chain carries TRBV5-1 and TRBJ2-7, with D tentatively TRBD2 (6 bases). V was trimmed by 3 bases and J by 5 bases, leaving 9 bases between them. The germline V gene encodes CDR1 SGHRS and CDR2 YFSETQ. The CDR3 runs 12 residues. This chain's CDR3 is CASSSERDEQYF. The CDR3 DNA reads TGCGCCAGCAGCTCAGAGCGGGACGAGCAGTACTTC. Using reference TRBV5-1 and TRBJ2-7 for the parts outside the CDR3, the full variable domain is KAGVTQTPRYLIKTRGQQVTLSCSPISGHRSVSWYQQTPGQGLQFLFEYFSETQRNKGNFPGRFSGRQFSNSRSEMNVSTLELGDSALYLCASSSERDEQYFGPGTRLTVT.